This TCR beta chain was identified in a study of beta chain features in type 1 diabetes. In its sample, this clone was seen a few times. Expressed TCRB transcripts were sequenced because the entire RNA isolate underwent reverse transcription. The method was immunoSEQ multiplex PCR; TCRdb's version includes in-frame clones alone and lacks a portion of them. The sample carries fewer than 400,000 clones, less than 9.5% recorded once. The CDR3 loop spans 14 amino acids. In germline, CDR1 is SGHDT, CDR2 YYEEEE. V dropped 2 bases and J dropped 3 bases, with 9 bases sitting between them. This clonotype was obtained from a woman under 30 in good health. The source material was central memory CD4+ T cells from blood. The chain employs TRBV5-6 and TRBJ1-5; D is ambiguous. CDR3 sequence reads: CASSLSKINQPQHF. As DNA, the CDR3 is TGTGCCAGCAGCTTATCCAAGATCAATCAGCCCCAGCATTTT.